These 3 T cell receptor beta chains were sequenced from one sample in a study of naive and memory T cell subsets. Two oligonucleotides, mixed equimolar, formed the beta constant-region primer covering TRBC1 and TRBC2. Using its own MiXCR run on the UMI-ligation and nested PCR reads, TCRdb lists one record per CDR3 protein. This sample has under 150,000 distinct CDR3 sequences, with approximately 15% found just once. Sample: naive CD4+ T cells from blood. These receptor sequences come from a human donor in good health.

The rearrangement links TRBV10-3 to TRBJ2-2; 7 bases agree with TRBD2. J gave up 4 bases and V 8 bases, and 7 bases lay outside the gene matches. Germline CDR1 and CDR2: ENHRY and SYGVKD. This CDR3 is 14 amino acids long. CDR3: CAIGRGGVTGELFF. For the CDR3, the DNA is TGTGCCATCGGTCGCGGGGGTGTCACCGGGGAGCTGTTTTTT.

This clonotype has more than one count but fewer than ten. V and J are TRBV7-2 and TRBJ2-7, with 8 bases identical to TRBD1. Trimming removed 3 bases from V and 2 bases from J; junction bases left unmatched: 6. CDR3 length: 15 amino acids. CDR1 SGHTA and CDR2 FQGNSA come from the germline V gene. CDR3 loop: CASSLLGTGAYEQYF. CDR3 DNA: TGTGCCAGCAGCTTGCTCGGGACAGGAGCCTACGAGCAGTACTTC.

There are a few counts of this clonotype. The chain couples TRBV2 to TRBJ2-7, with TRBD2 matching 10 bases. The CDR3 runs to 16 residues. Trimming took 6 bases from V and 0 from J; bases not matched to a gene: 8. Germline-derived CDR1 and CDR2 are SNHLY and FYNNEI. The CDR3 DNA sequence: TGTGCCAGCAGAAAAGCACTAGCGGGACCCTCCTACGAGCAGTACTTC. Encoded protein: CASRKALAGPSYEQYF.